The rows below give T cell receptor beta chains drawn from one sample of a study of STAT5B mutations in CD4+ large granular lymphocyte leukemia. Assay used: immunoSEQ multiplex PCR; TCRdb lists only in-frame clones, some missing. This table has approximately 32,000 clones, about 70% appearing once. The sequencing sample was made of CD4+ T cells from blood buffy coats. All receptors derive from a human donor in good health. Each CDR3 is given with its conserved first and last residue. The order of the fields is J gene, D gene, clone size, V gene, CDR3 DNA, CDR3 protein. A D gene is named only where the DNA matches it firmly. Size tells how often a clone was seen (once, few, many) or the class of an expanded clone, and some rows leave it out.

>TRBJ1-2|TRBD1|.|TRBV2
TGTGCCACACTACCGGACAGGGACTATGGCTACACCTTC
CATLPDRDYGYTF
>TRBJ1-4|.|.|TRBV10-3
TGTGCCATCAGTGACCTCGGGGGGGCAAAACTGTTTTTT
CAISDLGGAKLFF
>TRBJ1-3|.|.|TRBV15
TGTGCCACCAGCAGAGATCCCCGCCCAGGGTTTGGAAACACCATATATTTT
CATSRDPRPGFGNTIYF
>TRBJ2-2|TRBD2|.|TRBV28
TGTGCCAGCAGTTTGGCTAGCGGTAACACCGGGGAGCTGTTTTTT
CASSLASGNTGELFF
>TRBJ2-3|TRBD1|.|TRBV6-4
TGTGCCAGCAGTGACTCACAGGGGAGCACAGATACGCAGTATTTT
CASSDSQGSTDTQYF
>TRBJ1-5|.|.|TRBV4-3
TGCGCCAGCAGCCAATCCCAGGGTCGGGGTCAGCCCCAGCATTTT
CASSQSQGRGQPQHF
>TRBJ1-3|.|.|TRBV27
TGTGCCAGCAGTCCATCCTCTGGAAACACCATATATTTT
CASSPSSGNTIYF
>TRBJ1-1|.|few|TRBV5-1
TGCGCCAGCAGCTTGGGGAGACAGAGCATGAACACTGAAGCTTTCTTT
CASSLGRQSMNTEAFF
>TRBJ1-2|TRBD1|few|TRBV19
TGTGCCAGTAGTACCGGACAGGGGGGCGACTATGGCTACACCTTC
CASSTGQGGDYGYTF
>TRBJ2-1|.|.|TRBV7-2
TGTGCCAGCAGCCTCCAGACAGCAGCCCCTTACAATGAGCAGTTCTTC
CASSLQTAAPYNEQFF
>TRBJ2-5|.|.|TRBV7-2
TGTGCCAGCAGCTCCCTGGGTCGGGGGCAAGAGACCCAGTACTTC
CASSSLGRGQETQYF